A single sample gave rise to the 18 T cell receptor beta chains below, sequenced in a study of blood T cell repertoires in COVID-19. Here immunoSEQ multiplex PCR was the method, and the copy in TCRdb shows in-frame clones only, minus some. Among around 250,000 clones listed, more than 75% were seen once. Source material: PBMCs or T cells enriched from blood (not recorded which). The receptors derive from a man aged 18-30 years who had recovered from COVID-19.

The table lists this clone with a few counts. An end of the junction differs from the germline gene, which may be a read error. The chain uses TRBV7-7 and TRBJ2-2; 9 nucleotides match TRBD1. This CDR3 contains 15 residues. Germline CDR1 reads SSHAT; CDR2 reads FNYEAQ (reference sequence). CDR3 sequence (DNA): TGTGCTAGCAGCTTACAGGGGGCGCACACCGGGGAGCTGTTTTTT. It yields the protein CASSLQGAHTGELFF.

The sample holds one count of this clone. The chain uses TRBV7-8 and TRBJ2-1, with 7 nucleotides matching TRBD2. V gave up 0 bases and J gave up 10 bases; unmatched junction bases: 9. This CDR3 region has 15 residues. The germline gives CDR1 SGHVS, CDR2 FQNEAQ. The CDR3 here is CASSLAASGVVEQFF. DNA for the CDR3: TGTGCCAGCAGCTTAGCGGCTAGCGGAGTGGTGGAGCAGTTCTTC.

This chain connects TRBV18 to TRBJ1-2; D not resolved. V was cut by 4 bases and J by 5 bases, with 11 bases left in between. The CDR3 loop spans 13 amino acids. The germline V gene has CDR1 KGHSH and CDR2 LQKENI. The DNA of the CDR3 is TGTGCCAGCTCACTTGGTTCCGGGTATGGCTACACCTTC. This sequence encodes CASSLGSGYGYTF. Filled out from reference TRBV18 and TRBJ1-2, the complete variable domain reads NAGVMQNPRHLVRRRGQEARLRCSPMKGHSHVYWYRQLPEEGLKFMVYLQKENIIDESGMPKERFSAEFPKEGPSILRIQQVVRGDSAAYFCASSLGSGYGYTFGSGTRLTVV.

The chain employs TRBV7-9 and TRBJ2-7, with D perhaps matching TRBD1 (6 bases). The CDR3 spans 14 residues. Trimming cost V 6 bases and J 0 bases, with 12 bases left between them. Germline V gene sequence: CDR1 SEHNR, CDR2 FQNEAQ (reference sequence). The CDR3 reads CASSSQGSSYEQYF. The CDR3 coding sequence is TGTGCCAGCAGTTCTCAGGGGTCCTCCTACGAGCAGTACTTC.

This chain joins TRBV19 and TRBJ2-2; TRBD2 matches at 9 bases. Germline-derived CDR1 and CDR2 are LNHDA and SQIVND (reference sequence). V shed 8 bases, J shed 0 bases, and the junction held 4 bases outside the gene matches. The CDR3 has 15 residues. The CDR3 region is CASRIAGANTGELFF. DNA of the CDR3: TGTGCCAGTCGGATAGCGGGGGCGAACACCGGGGAGCTGTTTTTT.

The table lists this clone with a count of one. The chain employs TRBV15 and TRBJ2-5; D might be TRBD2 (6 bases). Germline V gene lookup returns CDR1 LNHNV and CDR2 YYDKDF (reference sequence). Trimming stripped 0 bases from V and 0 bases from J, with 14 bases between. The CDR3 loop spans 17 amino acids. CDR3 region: CATSRDRASANQETQYF. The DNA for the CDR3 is TGTGCCACCAGCAGAGATCGGGCTAGCGCCAACCAAGAGACCCAGTACTTC. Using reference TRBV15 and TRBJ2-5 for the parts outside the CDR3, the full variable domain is DAMVIQNPRYQVTQFGKPVTLSCSQTLNHNVMYWYQQKSSQAPKLLFHYYDKDFNNEADTPDNFQSRRPNTSFCFLDIRSPGLGDTAMYLCATSRDRASANQETQYFGPGTRLLVL.

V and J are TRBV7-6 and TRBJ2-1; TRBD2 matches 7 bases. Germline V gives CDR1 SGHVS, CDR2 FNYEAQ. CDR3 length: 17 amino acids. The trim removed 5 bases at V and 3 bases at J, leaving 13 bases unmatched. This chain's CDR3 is CASSPIVEGGHYNEQFF. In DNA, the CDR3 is TGTGCCAGCAGCCCGATCGTCGAGGGAGGGCACTACAATGAGCAGTTCTTC. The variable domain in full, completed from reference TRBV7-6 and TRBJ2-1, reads GAGVSQSPRYKVTKRGQDVALRCDPISGHVSLYWYRQALGQGPEFLTYFNYEAQQDKSGLPNDRFSAERPEGSISTLTIQRTEQRDSAMYRCASSPIVEGGHYNEQFFGPGTRLTVL.

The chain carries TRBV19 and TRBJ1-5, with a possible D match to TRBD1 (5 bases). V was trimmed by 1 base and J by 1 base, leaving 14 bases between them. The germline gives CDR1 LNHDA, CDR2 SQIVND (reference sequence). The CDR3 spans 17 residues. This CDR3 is CASSIALWGGSNQPQHF. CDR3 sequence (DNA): TGTGCCAGTAGTATAGCACTATGGGGGGGGAGCAATCAGCCCCAGCATTTT.

The CDR3 nucleotides are TGTGCCAGCAGCGCGAGGACAGGGGATGCCGGGGAGCTGTTTTTT. Translating gives CASSARTGDAGELFF. This chain connects TRBV7-2 to TRBJ2-2, with 9 bases fitting TRBD1. CDR3 length equals 15 residues. Germline trimming cut 5 bases from V and 6 bases from J; bases unmatched to any gene: 7. CDR1 and CDR2 from the germline V gene are SGHTA and FQGNSA.

For the CDR3, the DNA is TGTGCCAGCAGCACCGACTTCTCAGCGGGCACAGATACGCAGTATTTT. This codes for CASSTDFSAGTDTQYF. The chain links TRBV7-8 to TRBJ2-3; a weak D match, TRBD2 (5 bases). CDR3 length equals 16 residues. V lost 5 bases, J lost 1 base, and 16 bases lay in between. Looked up from germline, CDR1 is SGHVS and CDR2 is FQNEAQ.

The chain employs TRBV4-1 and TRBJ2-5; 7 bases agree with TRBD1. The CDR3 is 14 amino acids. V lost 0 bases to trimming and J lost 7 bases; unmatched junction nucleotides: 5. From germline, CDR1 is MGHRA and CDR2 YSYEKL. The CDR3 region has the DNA TGCGCCAGCAGCCAAGAGGGACCAGGGGGGACCCAGTACTTC. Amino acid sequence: CASSQEGPGGTQYF.

CDR3 nucleotide sequence: TGTGCCAGCAGGGGACTAGTAGACACCGGGGAGCTGTTTTTT. Protein product: CASRGLVDTGELFF. The rearrangement joins TRBV2 to TRBJ2-2; 8 positions agree with TRBD2. Germline V gene sequence: CDR1 SNHLY, CDR2 FYNNEI. Losses at the gene ends were 6 bases for V and 3 bases for J; bases not matched to a gene: 3. The CDR3 is made up of 14 amino acids.

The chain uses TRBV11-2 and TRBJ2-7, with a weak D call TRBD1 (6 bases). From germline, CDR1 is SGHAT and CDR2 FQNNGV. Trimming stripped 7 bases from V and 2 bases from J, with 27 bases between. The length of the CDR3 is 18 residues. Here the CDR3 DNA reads TGTGCCAGCACCTCCGGTGGTGGGGTGGGGGCAGGCCCCTACGAGCAGTACTTC. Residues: CASTSGGGVGAGPYEQYF.

The CDR3 loop is CASSYSGGQGKLFF. DNA of the CDR3: TGCGCCAGCAGCTATTCCGGGGGGCAGGGAAAACTGTTTTTT. V gene TRBV5-1 combines with J gene TRBJ1-4, with D possibly TRBD1 on 6 matching bases. The CDR3 length is 14 residues. V dropped 3 bases and J dropped 10 bases, with 16 bases sitting between them. Looked up from germline, CDR1 is SGHRS and CDR2 is YFSETQ.

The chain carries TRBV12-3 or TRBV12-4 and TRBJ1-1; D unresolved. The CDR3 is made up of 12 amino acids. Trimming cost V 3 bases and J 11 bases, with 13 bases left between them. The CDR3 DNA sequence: TGTGCCAGCAGTTTTGTGGGTCTCGGGGCTTTCTTT. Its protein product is CASSFVGLGAFF.

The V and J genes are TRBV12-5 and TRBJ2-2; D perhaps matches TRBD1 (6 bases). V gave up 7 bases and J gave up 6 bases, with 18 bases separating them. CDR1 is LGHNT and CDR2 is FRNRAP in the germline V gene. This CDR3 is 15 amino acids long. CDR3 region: CASAPQGMFSGELFF. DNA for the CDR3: TGTGCTAGTGCCCCGCAGGGGATGTTTTCCGGGGAGCTGTTTTTT.

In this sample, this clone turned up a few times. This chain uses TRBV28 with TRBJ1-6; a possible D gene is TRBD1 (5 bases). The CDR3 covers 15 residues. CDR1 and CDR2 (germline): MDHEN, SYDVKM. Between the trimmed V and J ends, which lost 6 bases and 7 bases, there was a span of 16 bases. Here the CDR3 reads CASSPPGRPNSPLHF. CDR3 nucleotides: TGTGCCAGCAGCCCTCCAGGGCGTCCGAATTCACCCCTCCACTTT. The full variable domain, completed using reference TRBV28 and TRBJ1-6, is DVKVTQSSRYLVKRTGEKVFLECVQDMDHENMFWYRQDPGLGLRLIYFSYDVKMKEKGDIPEGYSVSREKKERFSLILESASTNQTSMYLCASSPPGRPNSPLHFGNGTRLTVT.

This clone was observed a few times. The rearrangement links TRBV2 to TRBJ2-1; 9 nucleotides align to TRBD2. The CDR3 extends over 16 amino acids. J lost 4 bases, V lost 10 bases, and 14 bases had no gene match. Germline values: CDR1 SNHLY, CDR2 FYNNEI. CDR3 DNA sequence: TGTGCCATCCGGACTAGCGTAACCGTGATATACAATGAGCAGTTCTTC. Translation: CAIRTSVTVIYNEQFF.